This is a list of T cell receptor beta chains from one sample in a study of long-term antiretroviral therapy in people with HIV. Produced via immunoSEQ multiplex PCR; TCRdb's table is partial and in-frame only. The data hold over 20,000 clones, with around four fifths observed a single time. The material was unsorted PBMCs, obtained 1.6 years after starting antiretroviral therapy. All receptors derive from a man in his forties or fifties with HIV. Each CDR3 is given with its conserved first and last residue. The D gene is left open where the match is weak. A clone size is listed for some rows: how often the clone was seen (once, few, many), or a class if it is expanded.

D: NA; size: NA; J: TRBJ1-3; V: TRBV5-6; DNA: TGTGCCAGCAGCTTGGGGGCGGACAACTCTGGAAACACCATATATTTT; CDR3: CASSLGADNSGNTIYF
D: NA; size: NA; J: TRBJ2-2; V: TRBV9; DNA: TGTGCCAGCAGCCAGACCAACAGGAACACCGGGGAGCTGTTTTTT; CDR3: CASSQTNRNTGELFF
D: NA; size: few; J: TRBJ1-6; V: TRBV10-3; DNA: TGTGCCATCAGTGAAGATCCCGCCTCACCCCTCCACTTT; CDR3: CAISEDPASPLHF
D: NA; size: once; J: TRBJ2-7; V: TRBV6-1; DNA: TGTGCCAGCAGTGAGTCAGTACTCTGGGGCCGGCAGTACTTC; CDR3: CASSESVLWGRQYF
D: NA; size: NA; J: TRBJ1-5; V: TRBV21-1; DNA: TGTGCCAGCAGCAAAGCTCTCAGGGCGGTGTATCAGCCCCAGCATTTT; CDR3: CASSKALRAVYQPQHF
D: TRBD2; size: NA; J: TRBJ2-1; V: TRBV4-1; DNA: TGCGCCAGCAGCCTATTAGCGGGAGGCTCCTACAATGAGCAGTTCTTC; CDR3: CASSLLAGGSYNEQFF
D: NA; size: NA; J: TRBJ1-4; V: TRBV5-6; DNA: TGTGCCAGCAGCTTGGGGCAGTTAGCAACTAATGAAAAACTGTTTTTT; CDR3: CASSLGQLATNEKLFF
D: NA; size: NA; J: TRBJ1-1; V: TRBV11-2; DNA: TGTGCCAGCAGCCTCGGGGGGGGGAAGACTGAAGCTTTCTTT; CDR3: CASSLGGGKTEAFF
D: TRBD2; size: NA; J: TRBJ2-1; V: TRBV29-1; DNA: TGCAGCGTTGAAGACCCGGGACTAGCGGGAGTCTACAATGAGCAGTTCTTC; CDR3: CSVEDPGLAGVYNEQFF
D: NA; size: few; J: TRBJ2-7; V: TRBV2; DNA: TGTGCCAGCAGTGAAGCGCTTCCGGGAACAGGGCTCTACGAGCAGTACTTC; CDR3: CASSEALPGTGLYEQYF
D: TRBD1; size: NA; J: TRBJ1-4; V: TRBV18; DNA: TGTGCCAGCTCGGCGACAGGGGCCCCTATAACTAATGAAAAACTGTTTTTT; CDR3: CASSATGAPITNEKLFF
D: NA; size: NA; J: TRBJ2-5; V: TRBV4-1; DNA: TGCGCCAGCAGCCAAGATCCGTACGGACAGATAGAGACCCAGTACTTC; CDR3: CASSQDPYGQIETQYF
D: TRBD2; size: NA; J: TRBJ2-5; V: TRBV5-1; DNA: TGCGCCAGCAGCTTAGGGACTAGCGTTTCCGCAGAGACCCAGTACTTC; CDR3: CASSLGTSVSAETQYF
D: NA; size: NA; J: TRBJ2-1; V: TRBV14; DNA: TGTGCCAGCAGCCACCGAATGGGCCGCAATGAGCAGTTCTTC; CDR3: CASSHRMGRNEQFF
D: TRBD1; size: NA; J: TRBJ2-1; V: TRBV27; DNA: TGTGCCAGCAGTTTTGGCCCCCAGGGGGCGCGGAATGAGCAGTTCTTC; CDR3: CASSFGPQGARNEQFF
D: TRBD2; size: few; J: TRBJ2-7; V: TRBV7-9; DNA: TGTGCCAGCAGTTTCCCGTGGAGCGGGATTTACGAGCAGTACTTC; CDR3: CASSFPWSGIYEQYF
D: NA; size: NA; J: TRBJ1-5; V: TRBV7-9; DNA: TGTGCCAGCAGCTTGGACGGACGGGGGGATCAGCCCCAGCATTTT; CDR3: CASSLDGRGDQPQHF
D: TRBD2; size: NA; J: TRBJ2-7; V: TRBV2; DNA: TGTGCCAGCAGTGAAATGCAGGCGTCTAGCGGGGGGGTTTACGAGCAGTACTTC; CDR3: CASSEMQASSGGVYEQYF
D: TRBD2; size: NA; J: TRBJ2-7; V: TRBV4-1; DNA: TGCGCCAGCAGCCAGGGACTAGCGGGACTCTCCGAGCAGTACTTC; CDR3: CASSQGLAGLSEQYF
D: TRBD1; size: NA; J: TRBJ1-4; V: TRBV6-1; DNA: TGTGCCAGCAGTGAAGCCAGAGGGGGCGGACTGTTTTTT; CDR3: CASSEARGGGLFF
D: NA; size: NA; J: TRBJ1-4; V: TRBV10-3; DNA: TGTGCCATCAGTGGACGGCAGAGAAATGCAACTAATGAAAAACTGTTTTTT; CDR3: CAISGRQRNATNEKLFF
D: NA; size: NA; J: TRBJ2-2; V: TRBV12-5; DNA: TGTGCTAGTGGTTTGGGACTAGATACCGGGGAGCTGTTTTTT; CDR3: CASGLGLDTGELFF
D: NA; size: NA; J: TRBJ2-7; V: TRBV29-1; DNA: TGCAGCGTTGGGGCAGGTGCCTACGAGCAGTACTTC; CDR3: CSVGAGAYEQYF
D: NA; size: NA; J: TRBJ1-1; V: TRBV27; DNA: TGTGCCAGCAGTTTCCTTGCCAGTAGCACTGAAGCTTTCTTT; CDR3: CASSFLASSTEAFF
D: NA; size: NA; J: TRBJ2-1; V: TRBV11-3; DNA: TGTGCCAGCAGCTTAGGGACGGCCCACCAGGCGGGGCGTTACAATGAGCAGTTCTTC; CDR3: CASSLGTAHQAGRYNEQFF
D: TRBD1; size: NA; J: TRBJ1-2; V: TRBV5-1; DNA: TGCGCCAGCAGCTCGACAGGGGACTTCCCCTATGGCTACACCTTC; CDR3: CASSSTGDFPYGYTF
D: NA; size: NA; J: TRBJ2-7; V: TRBV4-1; DNA: TGCGCCAGCAGCCAAGTTGGCAGGACGTACTCCTACGAGCAGTACTTC; CDR3: CASSQVGRTYSYEQYF
D: TRBD1; size: NA; J: TRBJ1-2; V: TRBV5-1; DNA: TGCGCCAGCATGCCGGCCCGAACGACAGGGAAAGAGGATGGCTACACCTTC; CDR3: CASMPARTTGKEDGYTF
D: NA; size: NA; J: TRBJ1-1; V: TRBV5-1; DNA: TGCGCCAGCAGCTTGGGGGGAGACACCACTGAAGCTTTCTTT; CDR3: CASSLGGDTTEAFF